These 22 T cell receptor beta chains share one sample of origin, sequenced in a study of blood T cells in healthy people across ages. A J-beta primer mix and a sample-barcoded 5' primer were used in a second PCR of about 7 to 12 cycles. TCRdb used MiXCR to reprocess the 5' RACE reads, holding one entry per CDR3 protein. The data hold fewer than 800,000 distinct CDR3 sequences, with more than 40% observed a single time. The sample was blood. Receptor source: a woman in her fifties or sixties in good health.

CDR3 bases: TGTGCCAGCAGCTTAACCGCAACAGGGGGCGAGCAGTACTTC. It yields the protein CASSLTATGGEQYF. V usage is TRBV11-2 and J usage is TRBJ2-7, with 8 positions matching TRBD1. Germline lookup yields CDR1 SGHAT and CDR2 FQNNGV. CDR3 length: 14 amino acids. V lost 2 bases, J lost 6 bases, and 6 bases stayed unmatched. The entire variable domain, with the rest obtained from reference TRBV11-2 and TRBJ2-7, is as follows: EAGVAQSPRYKIIEKRQSVAFWCNPISGHATLYWYQQILGQGPKLLIQFQNNGVVDDSQLPKDRFSAERLKGVDSTLKIQPAKLEDSAVYLCASSLTATGGEQYFGPGTRLTVT.

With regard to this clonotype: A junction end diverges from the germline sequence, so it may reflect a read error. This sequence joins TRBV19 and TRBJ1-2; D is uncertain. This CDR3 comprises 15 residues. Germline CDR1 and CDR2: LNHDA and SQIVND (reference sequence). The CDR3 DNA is TGTGCCGGTAGTACCGTCGGGGTCAGAGGCTATGGCTACACCTTC. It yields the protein CAGSTVGVRGYGYTF.

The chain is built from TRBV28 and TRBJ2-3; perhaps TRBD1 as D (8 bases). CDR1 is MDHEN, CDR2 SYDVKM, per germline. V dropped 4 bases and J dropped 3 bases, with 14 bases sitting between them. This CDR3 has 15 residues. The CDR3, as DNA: TGTGCCAGCAGTTCTCCACAGGGGGGGACAGATACGCAGTATTTT. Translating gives CASSSPQGGTDTQYF.

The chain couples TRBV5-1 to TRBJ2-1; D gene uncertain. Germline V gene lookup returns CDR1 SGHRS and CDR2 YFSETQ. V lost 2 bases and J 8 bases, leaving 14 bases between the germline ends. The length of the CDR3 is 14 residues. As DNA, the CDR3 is TGCGCCAGCAGCTTCGTTGCTAGTGGGGATGAGCAGTTCTTC. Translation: CASSFVASGDEQFF.

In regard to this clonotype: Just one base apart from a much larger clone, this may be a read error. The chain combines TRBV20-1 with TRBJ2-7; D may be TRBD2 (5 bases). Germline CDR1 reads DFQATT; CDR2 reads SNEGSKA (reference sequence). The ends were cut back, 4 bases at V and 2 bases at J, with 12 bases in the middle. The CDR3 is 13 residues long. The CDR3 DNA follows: TGCAGTGCTAACGCGCTAGCAGCCTACGAGCAGTACTTC. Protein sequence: CSANALAAYEQYF.

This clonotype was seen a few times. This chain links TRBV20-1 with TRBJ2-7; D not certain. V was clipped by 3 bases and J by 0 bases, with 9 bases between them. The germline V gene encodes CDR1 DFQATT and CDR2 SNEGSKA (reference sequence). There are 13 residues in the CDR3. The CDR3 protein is CSASRVTSYEQYF. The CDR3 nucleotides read TGCAGTGCTAGCCGAGTTACCTCCTACGAGCAGTACTTC.

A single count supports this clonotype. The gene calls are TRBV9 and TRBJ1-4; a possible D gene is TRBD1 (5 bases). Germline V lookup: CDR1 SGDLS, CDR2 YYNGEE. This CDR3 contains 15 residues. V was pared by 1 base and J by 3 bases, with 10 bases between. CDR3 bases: TGTGCCAGCAGCGTACAGGGAGGGTCTAATGAAAAACTGTTTTTT. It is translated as CASSVQGGSNEKLFF. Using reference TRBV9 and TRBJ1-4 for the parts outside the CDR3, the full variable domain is DSGVTQTPKHLITATGQRVTLRCSPRSGDLSVYWYQQSLDQGLQFLIQYYNGEERAKGNILERFSAQQFPDLHSELNLSSLELGDSALYFCASSVQGGSNEKLFFGSGTQLSVL.

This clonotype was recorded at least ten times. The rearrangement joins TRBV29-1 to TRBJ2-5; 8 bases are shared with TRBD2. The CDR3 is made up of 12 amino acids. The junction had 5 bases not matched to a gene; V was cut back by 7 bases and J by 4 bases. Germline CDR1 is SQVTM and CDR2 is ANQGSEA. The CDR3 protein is CSAGLAGETQYF. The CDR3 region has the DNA TGCAGCGCTGGACTAGCTGGAGAGACCCAGTACTTC.

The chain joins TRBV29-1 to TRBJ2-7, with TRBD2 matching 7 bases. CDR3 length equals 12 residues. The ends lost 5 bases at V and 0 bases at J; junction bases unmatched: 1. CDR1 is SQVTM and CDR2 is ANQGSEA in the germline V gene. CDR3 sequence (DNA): TGCAGCGTTACTAGCGCCTCCTACGAGCAGTACTTC. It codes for CSVTSASYEQYF.

CDR3 in amino acids: CSATPPERASSYEQYF. The CDR3 DNA follows: TGCAGTGCAACCCCTCCGGAGCGGGCCAGCTCCTACGAGCAGTACTTC. This sequence joins TRBV20-1 and TRBJ2-7, with a weak D call TRBD2 (6 bases). The V end lost 6 bases, the J end lost 0 bases, and 21 bases lay between the germline ends. Germline V gene lookup returns CDR1 DFQATT and CDR2 SNEGSKA (reference sequence). This CDR3 region has 16 residues.

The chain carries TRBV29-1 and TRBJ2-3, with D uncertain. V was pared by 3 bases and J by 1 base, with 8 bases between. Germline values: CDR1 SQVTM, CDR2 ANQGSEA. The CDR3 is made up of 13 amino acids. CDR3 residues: CSVDRRGTDTQYF. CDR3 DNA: TGCAGCGTTGACAGGAGAGGCACAGATACGCAGTATTTT.

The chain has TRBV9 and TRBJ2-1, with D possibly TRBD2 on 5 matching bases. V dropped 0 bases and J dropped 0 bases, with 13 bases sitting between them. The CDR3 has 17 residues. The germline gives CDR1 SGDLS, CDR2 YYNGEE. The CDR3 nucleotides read TGTGCCAGCAGCGTAGTGCCCTCGGGAAGCTCCTACAATGAGCAGTTCTTC. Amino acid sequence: CASSVVPSGSSYNEQFF.

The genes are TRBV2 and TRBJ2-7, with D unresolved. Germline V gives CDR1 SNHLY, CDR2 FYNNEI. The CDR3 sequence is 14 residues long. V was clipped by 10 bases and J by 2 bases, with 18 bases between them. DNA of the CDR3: TGTGCCAACAGCGATGGACCGACCACCTACGAGCAGTACTTC. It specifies CANSDGPTTYEQYF.

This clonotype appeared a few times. CDR3 amino acids: CSAASGGSYNEQFF. In DNA, the CDR3 is TGCAGTGCGGCTAGCGGGGGCTCCTACAATGAGCAGTTCTTC. The rearrangement links TRBV20-1 to TRBJ2-1, with TRBD2 matching over 10 bases. Per germline, CDR1 DFQATT and CDR2 SNEGSKA (reference sequence). Trimming cost V 6 bases and J 0 bases; bases outside gene matches: 2. The CDR3 runs 14 residues.

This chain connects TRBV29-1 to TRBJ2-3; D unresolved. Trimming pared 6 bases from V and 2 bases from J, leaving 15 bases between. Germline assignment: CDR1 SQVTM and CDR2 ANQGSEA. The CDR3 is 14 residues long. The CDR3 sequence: CSVWADWYTDTQYF. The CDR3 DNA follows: TGCAGCGTGTGGGCAGACTGGTACACAGATACGCAGTATTTT.

The CDR3 sequence is CAISPQTGKATGELFF. The DNA of the CDR3 is TGTGCCATCAGTCCACAGACAGGGAAGGCCACCGGGGAGCTGTTTTTT. The chain carries TRBV10-3 and TRBJ2-2, with TRBD1 matching 7 bases. The CDR3 covers 16 residues. The J segment lost 4 bases and the V segment lost 5 bases, leaving 10 bases of the junction unmatched. Per germline, CDR1 ENHRY and CDR2 SYGVKD.

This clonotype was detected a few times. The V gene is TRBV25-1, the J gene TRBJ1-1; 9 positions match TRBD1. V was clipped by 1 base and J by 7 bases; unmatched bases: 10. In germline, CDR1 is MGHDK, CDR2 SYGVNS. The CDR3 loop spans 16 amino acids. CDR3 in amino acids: CASSEWTGDGLGEAFF. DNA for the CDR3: TGTGCCAGCAGTGAATGGACAGGGGATGGGCTTGGTGAAGCTTTCTTT.

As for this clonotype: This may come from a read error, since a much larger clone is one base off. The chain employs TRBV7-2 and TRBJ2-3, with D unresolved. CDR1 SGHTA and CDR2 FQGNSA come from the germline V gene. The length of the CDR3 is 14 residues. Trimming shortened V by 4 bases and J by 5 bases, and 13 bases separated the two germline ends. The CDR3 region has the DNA TGTGCCAGCAGCTACCCCTTTATTGTAGATACGCAGTATTTT. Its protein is CASSYPFIVDTQYF.

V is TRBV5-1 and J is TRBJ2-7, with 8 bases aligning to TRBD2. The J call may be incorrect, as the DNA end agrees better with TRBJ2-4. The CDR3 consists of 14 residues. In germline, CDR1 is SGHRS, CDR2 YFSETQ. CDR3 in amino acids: CASSFSGMKNIQYF. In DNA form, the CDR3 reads TGCGCCAGCAGCTTTAGCGGGATGAAAAACATTCAGTACTTC.

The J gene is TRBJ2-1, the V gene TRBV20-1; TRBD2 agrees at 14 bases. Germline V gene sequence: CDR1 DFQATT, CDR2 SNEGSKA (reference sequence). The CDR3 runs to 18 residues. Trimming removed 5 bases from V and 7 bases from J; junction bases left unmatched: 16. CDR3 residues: CSAGGTSGRGGMGNEQFF. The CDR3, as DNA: TGCAGTGCTGGTGGGACTAGCGGGAGAGGGGGCATGGGGAATGAGCAGTTCTTC.

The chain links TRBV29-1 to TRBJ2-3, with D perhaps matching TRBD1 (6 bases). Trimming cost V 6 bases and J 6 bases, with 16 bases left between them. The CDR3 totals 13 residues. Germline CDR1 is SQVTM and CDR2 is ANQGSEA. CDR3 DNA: TGCAGCGTCCGGGTACAGGGTGGGGATACGCAGTATTTT. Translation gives CSVRVQGGDTQYF.

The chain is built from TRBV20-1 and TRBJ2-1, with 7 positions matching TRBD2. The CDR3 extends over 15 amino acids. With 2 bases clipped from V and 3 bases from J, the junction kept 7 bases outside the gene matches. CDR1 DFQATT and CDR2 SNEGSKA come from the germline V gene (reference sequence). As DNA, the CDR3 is TGCAGTGCTAGAAGTGGGAGGGCCTTCTACAATGAGCAGTTCTTC. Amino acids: CSARSGRAFYNEQFF.